Included here is one TCR beta chain sequence, with context. This clonotype was counted at least ten times. This clone's antigen is unknown. The sample holds no much larger clone one base away, and base qualities are not on file. Receptor amplification or capture employed 5' RACE. TCRdb shows the sequencer as Illumina HiSeq 2000. Template switching added a universal primer binding site, and the final cDNA carried a unique molecular identifier that allowed TCR cDNA molecules to be counted accurately. Specific primers in the conserved constant-segment region were used to synthesize first-strand cDNA for the TCR alpha and beta chains. Each cDNA library was double barcoded, with a SMART-Mk sample barcode plus Illumina barcodes, to control for contamination. TruSeq adapter sequences, together with Illumina sample barcodes, were added in two successive PCR steps. The TCR alpha and beta cDNA libraries were sequenced on the Illumina HiSeq platform using custom primers. Turning to the authors' computational methods: MiGEC processed the raw reads to extract unique molecular identifiers, while MiXCR was used to determine the CDR3 positions. For each individual, recombination models were inferred using an EM algorithm with the repgenHMM and IGoR tools. The tcR package in R was used for shared clonotype analysis, with sharing normalized by the product of cloneset sizes. Out-of-frame nonproductive sequences were analyzed to study raw recombination free of thymic and clonal selection effects. TCRdb ran its own pipeline on the public reads, namely fastp trimming at Q25 and MiXCR clone calling, and kept in-frame beta chains. Each CDR3 protein appears once, grouped with its most common genes and DNA. In this record, the V and J calls reflect TCRdb's handling and not the investigators' own analysis. This sample holds approximately 890,000 distinct CDR3 sequences; 10% to 15% were observed only once. The top ten hold roughly 1.6% of the sample.

The data derive from a study of identical twins (dated by TCRdb to about 2016). Context from the whole study: To test whether fetal clonotypes persist, this study deep-sequenced TCR alpha and beta repertoires from monozygotic twins, from unrelated adults of various ages, and from cord blood. To rule out contamination, replicate twin experiments were performed at different times with different library preparation protocols. Overall study outcomes, separate from this receptor: A weaker excess of twin sharing was found in beta out-of-frame sequences because the signal-to-noise ratio was lowered by fewer shared sequences. Conclusions relied on cross-sectional statistical analysis, since the same donors could not be followed over many years. Invariant T cells such as MAIT and iNKT could partly confound zero-insertion analyses, although diverse VJ usage argued against such confounding for most clonotypes. Compared with coincidental sharing between unrelated individuals, an excess of low generation-probability sequences was observed among out-of-frame TCR alpha sequences shared between twins. In monozygotic twins, recombination models systematically underestimated out-of-frame TCR alpha sharing, but the models matched the sharing seen between unrelated individuals. Fewer insertions were carried by abundant cord blood beta clonotypes, a similar but weaker trend appeared in young adult naive repertoires, and no such trend appeared in memory repertoires.

Every donor in the study was a healthy Caucasian. Three pairs of female monozygotic twins, all aged about 18 to 30 years, were included in the twin cohort. Peripheral blood mononuclear cells were the source from which RNA for the TCR libraries was isolated. The CDR3 measures 15 amino acids from cysteine to phenylalanine. The read is trimmed to its CDR3 DNA, 45 bases read in frame from base 1. V and J lose 5 bases and 0 bases, and a span of 12 bases separates them. CDR1 SGHTA and CDR2 FQGTGA were looked up in the germline V gene. These data were likewise used in another study, on yellow fever vaccine responses in identical twins. The second source states: The authors reported that the T cell response to vaccination in identical twins appeared partly convergent and partly personalized. In identical twins, the study followed T cell clones that responded to the vaccine with precision.

The chain employs TRBV7-3 and TRBJ2-3; the D gene is perhaps TRBD1 or TRBD2, each of them matching over 6 bases. This clonotype was obtained from a woman younger than 35 in good health. Sequencing was performed on PBMCs. The DNA sequence reads TGTGCCAGCAGCAAGGGGGGCTATAGCACAGATACGCAGTATTTT. This is translated as CASSKGGYSTDTQYF.